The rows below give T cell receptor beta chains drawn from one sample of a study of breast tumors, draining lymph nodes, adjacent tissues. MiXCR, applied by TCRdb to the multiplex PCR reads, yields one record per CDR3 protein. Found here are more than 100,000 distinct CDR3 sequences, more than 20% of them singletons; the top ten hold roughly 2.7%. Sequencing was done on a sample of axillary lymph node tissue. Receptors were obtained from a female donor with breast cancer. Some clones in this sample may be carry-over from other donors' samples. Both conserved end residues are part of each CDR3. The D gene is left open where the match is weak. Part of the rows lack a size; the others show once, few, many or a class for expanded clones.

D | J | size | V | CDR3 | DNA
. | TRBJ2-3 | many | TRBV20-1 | CSASTLGPGTDTQYF | TGCAGTGCTAGCACCCTTGGGCCTGGCACAGATACGCAGTATTTT
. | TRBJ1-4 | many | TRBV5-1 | CASSFQGIANEKLFF | TGCGCCAGCAGCTTCCAGGGAATTGCAAATGAAAAACTGTTTTTT
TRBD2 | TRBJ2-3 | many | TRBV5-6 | CASSLTSGSFDTQYF | TGTGCCAGCAGCTTGACTAGCGGGAGTTTTGATACGCAGTATTTT
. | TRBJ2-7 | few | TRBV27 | CASSLSRALTLGVSRYEQYF | TGTGCCAGCAGTTTATCACGTGCCCTCACCCTGGGCGTCAGCCGGTACGAGCAGTACTTC
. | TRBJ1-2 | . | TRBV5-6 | CASSLGGFRDGYTF | TGTGCCAGCAGCTTGGGGGGATTCCGTGATGGCTACACCTTC
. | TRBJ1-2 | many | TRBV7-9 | CASSFSTSAGYTF | TGTGCCAGCAGCTTTTCTACTTCGGCTGGCTACACCTTC
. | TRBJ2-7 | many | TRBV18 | CASSPNRADGEQYF | TGTGCCAGCTCACCAAACAGGGCGGATGGCGAGCAGTACTTC
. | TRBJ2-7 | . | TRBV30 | CAWFEVSQEAGQRYEQYF | TGTGCCTGGTTTGAGGTCAGTCAGGAGGCGGGACAAAGGTACGAGCAGTACTTC
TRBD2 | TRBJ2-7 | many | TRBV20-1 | CSARAAGLAGGREQYF | TGCAGTGCTAGAGCCGCAGGACTAGCGGGAGGAAGGGAGCAGTACTTC
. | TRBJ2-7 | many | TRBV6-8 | CASSYVGPGRIYEQYF | TGTGCCAGCAGTTACGTGGGACCGGGTAGGATCTACGAGCAGTACTTC
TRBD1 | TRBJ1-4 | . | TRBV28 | CASTPQGAAHEKLFF | TGTGCCAGCACCCCACAGGGGGCGGCCCATGAAAAACTGTTTTTT
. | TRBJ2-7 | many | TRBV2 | CASKGDLGAYEQYF | TGTGCCAGCAAGGGAGACCTAGGGGCCTACGAGCAGTACTTC
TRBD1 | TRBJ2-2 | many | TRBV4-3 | CASSQDRGQGAVGELFF | TGCGCCAGCAGCCAAGATCGGGGACAGGGGGCCGTCGGGGAGCTGTTTTTT
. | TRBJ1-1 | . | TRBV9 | CASSAQQAMNTEAFF | TGTGCCAGCAGCGCTCAACAGGCAATGAACACTGAAGCTTTCTTT
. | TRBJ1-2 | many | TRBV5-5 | CASSIPSGGYTF | TGTGCCAGCAGCATACCGTCAGGGGGCTACACCTTC
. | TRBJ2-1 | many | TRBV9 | CASSVRQGHNEQFF | TGTGCCAGCAGCGTGAGGCAGGGGCACAATGAGCAGTTCTTC
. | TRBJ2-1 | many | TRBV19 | CASSMLSPTYNEQFF | TGTGCCAGTAGTATGTTGAGTCCCACCTACAATGAGCAGTTCTTC
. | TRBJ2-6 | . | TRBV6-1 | CASSDGGGANVLTF | TGTGCCAGCAGTGACGGGGGTGGGGCCAACGTCCTGACTTTC
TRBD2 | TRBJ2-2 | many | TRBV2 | CASSETSGRTGELFF | TGTGCCAGCAGTGAAACTAGCGGGAGGACCGGGGAGCTGTTTTTT
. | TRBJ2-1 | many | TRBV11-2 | CASSYKPRGYEQFF | TGTGCCAGCAGCTACAAACCACGGGGATATGAGCAGTTCTTC
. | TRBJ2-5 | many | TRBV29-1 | CSVADSLETQYF | TGCAGCGTTGCCGACAGCCTAGAGACCCAGTACTTC
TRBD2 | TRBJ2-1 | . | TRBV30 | CAWSVLASGIGYNEQFF | TGTGCCTGGAGTGTACTCGCTAGCGGGATAGGGTACAATGAGCAGTTCTTC
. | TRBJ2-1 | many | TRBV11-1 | CASSFIRGRNEQFF | TGTGCCAGCAGCTTCATCAGGGGCAGGAATGAGCAGTTCTTC
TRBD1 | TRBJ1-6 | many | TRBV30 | CAWSTGTENSPLHF | TGTGCCTGGAGTACCGGGACAGAAAATTCACCCCTCCACTTT
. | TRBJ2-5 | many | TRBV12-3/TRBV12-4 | CASSSVDGGETQYF | TGTGCCAGCAGTTCGGTGGACGGAGGAGAGACCCAGTACTTC
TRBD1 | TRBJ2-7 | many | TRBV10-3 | CAIAGTASYEQYF | TGTGCCATCGCAGGGACAGCTTCCTACGAGCAGTACTTC
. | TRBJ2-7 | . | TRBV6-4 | CASSDSPGSSYEQYF | TGTGCCAGCAGTGACTCGCCCGGGAGCTCCTACGAGCAGTACTTC
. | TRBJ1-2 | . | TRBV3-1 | CASSQDIADGYTF | TGTGCCAGCAGCCAAGATATAGCGGACGGCTACACCTTC
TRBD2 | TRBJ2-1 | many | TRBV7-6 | CASSLRTSGSNEQFF | TGTGCCAGCAGCTTAAGGACTAGCGGGAGCAATGAGCAGTTCTTC
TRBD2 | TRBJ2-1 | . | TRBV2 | CASSEFSGVVGVQFF | TGTGCCAGCAGTGAATTCAGCGGGGTCGTCGGTGTGCAGTTCTTC
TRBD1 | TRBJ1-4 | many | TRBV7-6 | CASSLTGGSNEKLFF | TGTGCCAGCAGCTTGACAGGGGGGTCTAATGAAAAACTGTTTTTT
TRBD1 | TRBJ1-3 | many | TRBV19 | CASSTGTAGRGENTIYF | TGTGCCAGTAGTACGGGGACAGCTGGTCGGGGGGAAAACACCATATATTTT
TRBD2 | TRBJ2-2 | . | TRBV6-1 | CASSELTGGAGELLF | TGTGCCAGCAGTGAACTTACTGGAGGTGCGGGGGAGCTGCTTTTT
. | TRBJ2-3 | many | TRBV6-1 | CASSEVQGSTDTQYF | TGTGCCAGCAGTGAAGTTCAGGGCAGCACAGATACGCAGTATTTT
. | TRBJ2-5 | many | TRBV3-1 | CASSQDLEYQETQYF | TGTGCCAGCAGCCAAGATTTGGAGTACCAAGAGACCCAGTACTTC
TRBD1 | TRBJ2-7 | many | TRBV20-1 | CSARRRDRGYEQYF | TGCAGTGCTAGACGCCGGGACAGGGGTTACGAGCAGTACTTC